The 5 T cell receptor beta chains in this list originate from one sample, sequenced in a study of CD8+ T cells in alopecia areata. cDNA prepared by RNA extraction and subsequent reverse transcription served as the template for sequencing. Repertoires were generated with immunoSEQ multiplex PCR, while TCRdb's copy carries only in-frame clones and drops some. The profile covers 120,000 or so clones, with over 55% appearing a single time and 5% to 7% taken by the ten largest. The treatment denotes: oral pan-JAK inhibitor, 5-10 mg twice daily. The material was CD4+ T cells sorted from blood, obtained at week 4, from a patient treated with tofacitinib. The source is a human donor with alopecia areata.

This sequence joins TRBV7-9 and TRBJ2-1; TRBD1 matches at 7 bases. The germline gives CDR1 SEHNR, CDR2 FQNEAQ (reference sequence). The V segment lost 1 base and the J segment 5 bases; nucleotides outside the gene matches: 5. CDR3 length equals 15 residues. CDR3 residues: CASSLGTGSNNEQFF. CDR3 DNA sequence: TGTGCCAGCAGCTTAGGGACAGGCAGTAACAATGAGCAGTTCTTC.

The chain couples TRBV29-1 to TRBJ2-7, with 7 bases fitting TRBD1. CDR1 is SQVTM, CDR2 ANQGSEA, per germline. CDR3 length: 12 amino acids. CDR3 in DNA: TGCAGTGCACAGGGGACCTCCTACGAGCAGTACTTC. Protein sequence: CSAQGTSYEQYF.

This chain uses TRBV30 with TRBJ1-5; D gene unclear. CDR3 size: 14 residues. Germline V gives CDR1 GTSNPN, CDR2 SVGIG (reference sequence). Trimming left V 0 bases short and J 7 bases short, with 13 bases between. CDR3 DNA: TGTGCCTGGAGTGTACGCGCAGACGGCCAGCCCCAGCATTTT. Protein: CAWSVRADGQPQHF.

The chain carries TRBV30 and TRBJ2-1, with TRBD2 matching over 7 bases. The germline gives CDR1 GTSNPN, CDR2 SVGIG (reference sequence). The length of the CDR3 is 14 residues. The V and J ends lost 1 base and 12 bases, in that order; junction bases with no gene match: 12. The DNA of the CDR3 is TGTGCCTGGAGTGCCGGGGGGAGTCTAAGGGTGCAGTTCTTC. Its protein product is CAWSAGGSLRVQFF. Combining the CDR3 with reference TRBV30 and TRBJ2-1 gives the whole variable domain SQTIHQWPATLVQPVGSPLSLECTVEGTSNPNLYWYRQAAGRGLQLLFYSVGIGQISSEVPQNLSASRPQDRQFILSSKKLLLSDSGFYLCAWSAGGSLRVQFFGPGTRLTVL.

The chain uses TRBV15 and TRBJ1-5; 7 nucleotides line up with TRBD1. With 8 bases clipped from V and 3 bases from J, the junction kept 7 bases outside the gene matches. Looked up from germline, CDR1 is LNHNV and CDR2 is YYDKDF (reference sequence). The CDR3 length is 14 residues. The CDR3 DNA reads as TGTGCCACCTTTTGGACAGGCTACAATCAGCCCCAGCATTTT. Encoded protein: CATFWTGYNQPQHF.